Listed below are T cell receptor beta chains from one sample, sequenced in a study of blood T cell repertoires in COVID-19. Libraries were prepared by immunoSEQ multiplex PCR; TCRdb keeps only in-frame clonotypes and omits some of them. The table records over 150,000 clones, approximately 80% of them present only once. Sequences were obtained from peripheral blood. These receptors originate from a woman aged 55-70 years with acute or convalescent COVID-19. CDR3s include the opening cysteine and the closing phenylalanine or tryptophan. The D gene is left open where the match is weak. The listing skips clone size in some rows; elsewhere it reads once, few, many or a size class.

clone_size,d_call,v_call,j_call,cdr3_aa,cdr3_nt
NA,NA,TRBV12-3/TRBV12-4,TRBJ2-1,CASSPRTEQFF,TGTGCCAGCAGTCCAAGGACAGAGCAGTTCTTC
NA,NA,TRBV19,TRBJ1-1,CASTRDEGRVEAFF,TGTGCCAGTACCCGGGACGAGGGGAGGGTTGAAGCTTTCTTT
NA,TRBD2,TRBV6-2/TRBV6-3,TRBJ2-7,CASSHRTSGGASEQYF,TGTGCCAGCAGTCATCGGACTAGCGGGGGGGCGAGCGAGCAGTACTTC
NA,NA,TRBV12-3/TRBV12-4,TRBJ1-2,CASTEGTGYGYTF,TGTGCCAGCACCGAGGGAACAGGGTATGGCTACACCTTC
once,TRBD1,TRBV11-2,TRBJ1-4,CASSSPQGTGGFNEKLFF,TGTGCCAGCAGCTCCCCCCAAGGGACAGGGGGATTTAATGAAAAACTGTTTTTT
NA,NA,TRBV3-1/TRBV3-2,TRBJ1-4,CASSQGTGMREKLFF,TGTGCCAGCAGCCAAGGAACAGGGATGAGGGAAAAACTGTTTTTT
NA,NA,TRBV3-1/TRBV3-2,TRBJ1-1,CASSQGNSRGVTEAFF,TGTGCCAGCAGCCAAGGTAACAGCCGGGGGGTCACTGAAGCTTTCTTT
NA,TRBD1,TRBV5-1,TRBJ2-7,CASRDPSLGQIVYEQYF,TGCGCCAGCAGGGACCCATCTCTGGGACAGATCGTCTACGAGCAGTACTTC
NA,TRBD1,TRBV28,TRBJ1-2,CASSFTGGYGYTF,TGTGCCAGCAGTTTCACAGGGGGCTATGGCTACACCTTC
NA,TRBD1,TRBV6-5,TRBJ2-3,CASGDRGGTDTQYF,TGTGCCAGCGGAGACAGGGGCGGGACAGATACGCAGTATTTT
NA,TRBD2,TRBV10-2,TRBJ2-3,CASQGLAGGGTDTQYF,TGCGCCAGCCAGGGGCTAGCGGGGGGGGGCACAGATACGCAGTATTTT
few,TRBD2,TRBV4-1,TRBJ2-5,CASSQEGLANQETQYF,TGCGCCAGCAGCCAAGAGGGACTAGCGAACCAAGAGACCCAGTACTTC
NA,TRBD1,TRBV18,TRBJ1-2,CASSPPRTGNYGYTF,TGTGCCAGCTCACCACCCCGGACAGGGAACTATGGCTACACCTTC
once,TRBD1,TRBV25-1,TRBJ2-3,CASSARQGEFSGTDTQYF,TGTGCCAGCAGTGCCCGACAGGGGGAGTTTAGCGGTACAGATACGCAGTATTTT
NA,TRBD1,TRBV18,TRBJ1-6,CASSYSGQGYNSPLHF,TGTGCCAGCTCATATTCCGGACAGGGGTATAATTCACCCCTCCACTTT
NA,NA,TRBV5-4,TRBJ1-2,CASAVDSPNYGYTF,TGTGCCAGCGCCGTGGACAGTCCGAACTATGGCTACACCTTC
NA,NA,TRBV6-5,TRBJ1-1,CASSYGGKNTEAFF,TGTGCCAGCAGTTACGGGGGGAAGAACACTGAAGCTTTCTTT
NA,NA,TRBV6-5,TRBJ2-7,CASSPRGGDGQYF,TGTGCCAGCAGCCCAAGGGGGGGCGACGGGCAGTACTTC
NA,TRBD1,TRBV23-1,TRBJ2-7,CASSQSGTGVNYEQYF,TGCGCCAGCAGTCAATCAGGGACAGGGGTAAACTACGAGCAGTACTTC
NA,TRBD2,TRBV5-1,TRBJ2-5,CASSLARGLAAAETQYF,TGCGCCAGCAGCTTGGCCCGAGGACTAGCGGCGGCAGAGACCCAGTACTTC
NA,NA,TRBV29-1,TRBJ1-2,CSAPLRAPGEGYTF,TGCAGCGCCCCTCTTAGGGCCCCGGGGGAAGGCTACACCTTC
NA,NA,TRBV28,TRBJ2-7,CASSSGGHFSYEQYF,TGTGCCAGCAGTTCTGGGGGACACTTCTCCTACGAGCAGTACTTC
NA,NA,TRBV11-2,TRBJ1-6,CASSPFPTPYNSPLHF,TGTGCCAGCAGCCCTTTCCCCACTCCCTATAATTCACCCCTCCACTTT
NA,NA,TRBV12-3/TRBV12-4,TRBJ1-2,CASSSGFNYGYTF,TGTGCCAGCAGTTCCGGTTTTAACTATGGCTACACCTTC
few,TRBD1,TRBV29-1,TRBJ1-1,CSVDGDRGGTEAFF,TGCAGCGTAGACGGGGACAGGGGAGGCACTGAAGCTTTCTTT
NA,NA,TRBV27,TRBJ2-2,CASSLARTNTGELFF,TGTGCCAGCAGTTTGGCCAGGACGAACACCGGGGAGCTGTTTTTT
NA,NA,TRBV29-1,TRBJ1-1,CSAQIMNTEAFF,TGCAGCGCTCAGATTATGAACACTGAAGCTTTCTTT
NA,TRBD2,TRBV29-1,TRBJ2-6,CSVLGRTSGGSSGANVLTF,TGCAGCGTTCTGGGCAGGACTAGCGGGGGGAGCTCTGGGGCCAACGTCCTGACTTTC
NA,NA,TRBV7-6,TRBJ2-7,CASSLLRGADSDEQYF,TGTGCCAGCAGCCTCCTCCGGGGGGCAGATAGCGACGAGCAGTACTTC
NA,NA,TRBV4-2,TRBJ2-2,CASSQVKGTHTGELFF,TGTGCCAGCAGCCAAGTTAAAGGGACACACACCGGGGAGCTGTTTTTT
NA,NA,TRBV12-3/TRBV12-4,TRBJ1-4,CASSLASYEKLFF,TGTGCCAGCAGTTTAGCCAGTTATGAAAAACTGTTTTTT
NA,NA,TRBV4-3,TRBJ2-1,CASSQESLNEQFF,TGCGCCAGCAGCCAAGAGTCCTTAAATGAGCAGTTCTTC
NA,TRBD1,TRBV25-1,TRBJ1-4,CASKDRGLPEKLFF,TGTGCCAGCAAGGACAGGGGGCTACCTGAAAAACTGTTTTTT
NA,TRBD2,TRBV6-2/TRBV6-3,TRBJ2-2,CASSYEAGGFYGELFF,TGTGCCAGCAGTTACGAAGCGGGGGGCTTTTACGGGGAGCTGTTTTTT
NA,TRBD1,TRBV11-2,TRBJ1-5,CASSWGTGGMNSNQPQHF,TGTGCCAGCAGCTGGGGGACAGGGGGTATGAATAGCAATCAGCCCCAGCATTTT
few,NA,TRBV2,TRBJ1-3,CASRPGHSGNTIYF,TGTGCCAGCAGGCCAGGGCACTCTGGAAACACCATATATTTT
NA,NA,TRBV18,TRBJ1-1,CASSPERMSLNTEAFF,TGTGCCAGCTCACCAGAGCGAATGAGCTTGAACACTGAAGCTTTCTTT
NA,NA,TRBV12-3/TRBV12-4,TRBJ2-7,CASSSDTSSEQYF,TGTGCCAGCAGTTCCGACACTAGCAGCGAGCAGTACTTC
once,NA,TRBV18,TRBJ2-3,CASSPSPGTDTQYF,TGTGCCAGCTCACCATCCCCGGGGACAGATACGCAGTATTTT
NA,TRBD1,TRBV19,TRBJ1-1,CASSIVGQGQNTEAFF,TGTGCCAGTAGTATAGTTGGACAGGGCCAGAACACTGAAGCTTTCTTT
NA,NA,TRBV7-2,TRBJ2-2,CASSFYQSGELFF,TGTGCCAGCAGCTTTTATCAGTCCGGGGAGCTGTTTTTT
NA,NA,TRBV24-1,TRBJ2-1,CATSEPGVNEQFF,TGTGCCACCAGTGAGCCAGGGGTCAATGAGCAGTTCTTC
NA,NA,TRBV6-5,TRBJ2-5,CASSLPGLETQYF,TGTGCCAGCAGCTTACCGGGATTAGAGACCCAGTACTTC
NA,TRBD1,TRBV7-2,TRBJ2-3,CASSSYRGVGDTQYF,TGTGCCAGCAGCTCCTACAGGGGCGTGGGAGATACGCAGTATTTT
NA,NA,TRBV6-6,TRBJ2-1,CASSLTSNEQFF,TGTGCCAGCAGCCTTACTAGCAATGAGCAGTTCTTC
NA,NA,TRBV7-2,TRBJ1-1,CASSLYGWEGSTEAFF,TGTGCCAGCAGCTTATACGGTTGGGAGGGTTCCACTGAAGCTTTCTTT
NA,NA,TRBV6-6,TRBJ2-7,CASSYRPGVTYEQYF,TGTGCCAGCAGTTATCGACCCGGGGTCACCTACGAGCAGTACTTC
NA,NA,TRBV11-2,TRBJ1-2,CASSLDTGSYGYTF,TGTGCCAGCAGCTTAGATACAGGGAGCTATGGCTACACCTTC